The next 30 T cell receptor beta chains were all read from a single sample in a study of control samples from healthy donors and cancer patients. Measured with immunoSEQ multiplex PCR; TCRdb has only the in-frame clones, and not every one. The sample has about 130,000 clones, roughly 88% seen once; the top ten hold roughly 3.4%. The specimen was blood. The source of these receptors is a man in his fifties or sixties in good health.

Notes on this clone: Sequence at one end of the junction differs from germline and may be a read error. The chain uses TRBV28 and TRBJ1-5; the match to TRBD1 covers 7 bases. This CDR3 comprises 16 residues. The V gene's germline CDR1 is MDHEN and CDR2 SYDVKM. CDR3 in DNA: TGTGCCAGCAGTCCAGGGGGAAACAGGGGCTATCAGTCCCAGCATTTT. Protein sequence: CASSPGGNRGYQSQHF.

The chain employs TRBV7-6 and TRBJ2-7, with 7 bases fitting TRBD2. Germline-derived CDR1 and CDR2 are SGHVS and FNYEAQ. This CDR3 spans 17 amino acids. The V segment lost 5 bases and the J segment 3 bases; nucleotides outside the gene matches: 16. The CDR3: CASSPTPGGLWVYEQYF. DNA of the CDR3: TGTGCCAGCAGCCCTACTCCCGGGGGGTTATGGGTCTACGAGCAGTACTTC.

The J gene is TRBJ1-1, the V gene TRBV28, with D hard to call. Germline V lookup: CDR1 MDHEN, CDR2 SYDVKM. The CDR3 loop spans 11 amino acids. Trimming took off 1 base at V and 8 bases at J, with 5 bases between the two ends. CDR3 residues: CASSLSSEAFF. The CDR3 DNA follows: TGTGCCAGCAGTTTATCTTCCGAAGCTTTCTTT. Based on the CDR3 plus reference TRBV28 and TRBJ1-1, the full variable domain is DVKVTQSSRYLVKRTGEKVFLECVQDMDHENMFWYRQDPGLGLRLIYFSYDVKMKEKGDIPEGYSVSREKKERFSLILESASTNQTSMYLCASSLSSEAFFGQGTRLTVV.

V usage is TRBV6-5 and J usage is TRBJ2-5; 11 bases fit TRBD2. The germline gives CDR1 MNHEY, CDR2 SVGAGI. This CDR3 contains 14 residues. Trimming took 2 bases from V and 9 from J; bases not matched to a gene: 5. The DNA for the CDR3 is TGTGCCAGCAGTTACGGGGGTAGCGGGGGGGCCCAGTACTTC. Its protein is CASSYGGSGGAQYF.

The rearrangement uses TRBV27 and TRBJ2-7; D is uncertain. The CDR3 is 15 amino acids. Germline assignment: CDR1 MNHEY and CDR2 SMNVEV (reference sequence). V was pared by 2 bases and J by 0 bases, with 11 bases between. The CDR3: CASSLAGLSSYEQYF. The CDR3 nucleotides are TGTGCCAGCAGTTTAGCCGGGTTAAGCTCCTACGAGCAGTACTTC.

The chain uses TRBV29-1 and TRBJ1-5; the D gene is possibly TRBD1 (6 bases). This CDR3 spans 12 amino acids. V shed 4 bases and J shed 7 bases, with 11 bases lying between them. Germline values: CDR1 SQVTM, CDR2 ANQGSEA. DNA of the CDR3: TGCAGCGTTGCAGGGGAGGGCCAGCCCCAGCATTTT. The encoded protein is CSVAGEGQPQHF.

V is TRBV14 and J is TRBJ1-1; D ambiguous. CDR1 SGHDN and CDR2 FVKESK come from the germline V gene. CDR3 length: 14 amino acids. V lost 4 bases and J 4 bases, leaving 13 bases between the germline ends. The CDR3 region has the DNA TGTGCCAGCAGCCCCGAGACGTGGGGCACTGAAGCTTTCTTT. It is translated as CASSPETWGTEAFF.

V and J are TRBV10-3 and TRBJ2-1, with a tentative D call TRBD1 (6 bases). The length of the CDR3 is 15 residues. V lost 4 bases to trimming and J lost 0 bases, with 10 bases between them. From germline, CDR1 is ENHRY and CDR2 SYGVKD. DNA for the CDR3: TGTGCCATCAGTGTGATAGGGGGCTCCTACAATGAGCAGTTCTTC. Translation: CAISVIGGSYNEQFF.

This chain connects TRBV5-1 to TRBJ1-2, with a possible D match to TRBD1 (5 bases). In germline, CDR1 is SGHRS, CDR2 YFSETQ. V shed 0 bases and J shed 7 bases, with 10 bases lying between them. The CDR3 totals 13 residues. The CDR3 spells CASSLGGGGGYTF. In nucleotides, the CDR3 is TGCGCCAGCAGCTTGGGCGGGGGAGGTGGCTACACCTTC.

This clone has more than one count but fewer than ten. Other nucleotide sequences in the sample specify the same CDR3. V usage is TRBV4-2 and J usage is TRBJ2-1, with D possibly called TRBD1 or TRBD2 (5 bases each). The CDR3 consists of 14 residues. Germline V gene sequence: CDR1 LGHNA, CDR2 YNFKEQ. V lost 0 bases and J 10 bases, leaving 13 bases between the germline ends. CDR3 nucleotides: TGTGCCAGCAGCCAAGATTATGGGGGAAACGAGCAGTTCTTC. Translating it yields CASSQDYGGNEQFF.

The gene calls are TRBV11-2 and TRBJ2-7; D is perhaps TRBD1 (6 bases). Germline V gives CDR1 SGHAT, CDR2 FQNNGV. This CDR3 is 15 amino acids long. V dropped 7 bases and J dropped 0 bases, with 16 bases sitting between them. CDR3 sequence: CASIGGQLSSYEQYF. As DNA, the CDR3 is TGTGCCAGCATCGGAGGACAGTTGAGCTCCTACGAGCAGTACTTC.

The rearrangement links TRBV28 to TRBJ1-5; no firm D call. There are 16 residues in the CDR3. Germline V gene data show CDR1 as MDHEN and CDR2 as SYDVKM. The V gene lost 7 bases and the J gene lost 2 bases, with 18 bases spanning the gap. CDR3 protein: CASTPWPGSGNQPQHF. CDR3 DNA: TGTGCCAGCACCCCTTGGCCGGGGTCGGGCAATCAGCCCCAGCATTTT.

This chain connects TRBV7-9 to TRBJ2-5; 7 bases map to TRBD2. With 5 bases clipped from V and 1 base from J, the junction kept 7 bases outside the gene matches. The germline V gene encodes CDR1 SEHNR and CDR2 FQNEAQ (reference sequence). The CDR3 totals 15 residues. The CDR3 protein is CASSPGWGGQETQYF. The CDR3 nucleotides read TGTGCCAGCAGCCCCGGGTGGGGGGGCCAAGAGACCCAGTACTTC.

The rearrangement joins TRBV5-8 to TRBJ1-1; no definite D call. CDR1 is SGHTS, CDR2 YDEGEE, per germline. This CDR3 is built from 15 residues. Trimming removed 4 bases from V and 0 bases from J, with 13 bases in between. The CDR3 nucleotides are TGTGCCAGCAGCAGCGGACGTGCAATGAACACTGAAGCTTTCTTT. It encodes CASSSGRAMNTEAFF.

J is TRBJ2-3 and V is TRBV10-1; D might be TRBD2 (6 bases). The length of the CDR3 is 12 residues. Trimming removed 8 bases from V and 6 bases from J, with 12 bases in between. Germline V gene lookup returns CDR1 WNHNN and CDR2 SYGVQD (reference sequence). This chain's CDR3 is CASGGSGDTQYF. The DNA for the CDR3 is TGCGCCAGCGGAGGGAGCGGGGATACGCAGTATTTT.

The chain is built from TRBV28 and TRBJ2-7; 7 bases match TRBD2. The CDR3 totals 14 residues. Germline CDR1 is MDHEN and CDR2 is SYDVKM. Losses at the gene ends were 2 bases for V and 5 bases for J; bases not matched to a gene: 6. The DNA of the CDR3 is TGTGCCAGCAGTTTAGGCGGGGGTAACGACGAGCAGTACTTC. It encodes CASSLGGGNDEQYF.

CDR3 DNA: TGTGCCAGCAGCGAGGACAGGGGGCAGCAAGAGACCCAGTACTTC. Translation: CASSEDRGQQETQYF. V is TRBV9 and J is TRBJ2-5, with 11 bases identical to TRBD1. Germline V CDR1 and CDR2: SGDLS, YYNGEE. This CDR3 is built from 15 residues. V was pared by 3 bases and J by 2 bases, with 3 bases of the junction left unmatched.

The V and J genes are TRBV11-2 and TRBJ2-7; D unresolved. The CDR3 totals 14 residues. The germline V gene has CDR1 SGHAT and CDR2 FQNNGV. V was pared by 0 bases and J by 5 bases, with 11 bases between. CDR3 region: CASSLDGVLDEQYF. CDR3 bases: TGTGCCAGCAGCTTAGATGGCGTTTTAGACGAGCAGTACTTC.

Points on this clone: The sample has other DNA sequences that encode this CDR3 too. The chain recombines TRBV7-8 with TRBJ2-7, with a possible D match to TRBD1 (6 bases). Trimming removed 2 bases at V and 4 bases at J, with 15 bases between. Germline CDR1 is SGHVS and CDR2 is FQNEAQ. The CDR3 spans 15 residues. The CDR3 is CASSLYQGPSYEQYF. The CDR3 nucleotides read TGTGCCAGCAGCTTATACCAGGGGCCATCATACGAGCAGTACTTC.

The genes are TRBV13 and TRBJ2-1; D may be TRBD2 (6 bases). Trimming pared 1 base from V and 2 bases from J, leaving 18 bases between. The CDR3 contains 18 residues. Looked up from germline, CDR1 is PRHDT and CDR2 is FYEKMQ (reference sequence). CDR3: CASSLDVVGDLAYNEQFF. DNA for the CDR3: TGTGCCAGCAGCTTAGATGTAGTGGGGGACTTAGCCTACAATGAGCAGTTCTTC.

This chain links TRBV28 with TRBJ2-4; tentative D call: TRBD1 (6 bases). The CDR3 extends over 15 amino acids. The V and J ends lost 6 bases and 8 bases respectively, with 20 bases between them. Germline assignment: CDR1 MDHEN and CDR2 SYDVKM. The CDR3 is CASRPRIGGLDIQYF. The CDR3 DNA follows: TGTGCCAGCAGGCCCCGTATTGGGGGCCTTGACATTCAGTACTTC.

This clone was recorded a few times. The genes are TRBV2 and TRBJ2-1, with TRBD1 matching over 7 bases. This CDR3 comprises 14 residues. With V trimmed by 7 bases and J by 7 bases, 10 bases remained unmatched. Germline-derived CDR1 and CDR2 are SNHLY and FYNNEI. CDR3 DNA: TGTGCCAGCAACCGGGACACGGGACAGAATGAGCAGTTCTTC. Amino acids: CASNRDTGQNEQFF.

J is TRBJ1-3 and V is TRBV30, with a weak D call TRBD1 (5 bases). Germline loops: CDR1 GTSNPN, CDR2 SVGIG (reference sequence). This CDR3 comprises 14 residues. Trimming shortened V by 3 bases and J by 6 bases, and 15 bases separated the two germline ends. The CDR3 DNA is TGTGCCTGGAGCGTCCAGGGTATCGTAAACACCATATATTTT. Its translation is CAWSVQGIVNTIYF.

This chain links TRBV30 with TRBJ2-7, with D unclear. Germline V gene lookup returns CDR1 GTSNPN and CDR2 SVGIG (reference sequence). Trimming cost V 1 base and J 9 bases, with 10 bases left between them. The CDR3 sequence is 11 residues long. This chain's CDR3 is CAWSDGRPQYF. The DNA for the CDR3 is TGTGCCTGGAGTGACGGCAGACCGCAGTACTTC.

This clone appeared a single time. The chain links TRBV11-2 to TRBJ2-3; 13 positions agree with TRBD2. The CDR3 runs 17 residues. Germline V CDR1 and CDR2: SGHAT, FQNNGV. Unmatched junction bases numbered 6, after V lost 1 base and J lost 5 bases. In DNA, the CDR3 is TGTGCCAGCAGCTTAGCCGGACTAGCGGGGGACTTAGATACGCAGTATTTT. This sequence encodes CASSLAGLAGDLDTQYF.

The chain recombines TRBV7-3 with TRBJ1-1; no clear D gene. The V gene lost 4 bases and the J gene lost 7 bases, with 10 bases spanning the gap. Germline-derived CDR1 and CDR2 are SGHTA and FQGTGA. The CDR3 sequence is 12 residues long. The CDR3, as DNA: TGTGCCAGCAGCTCCGTGGAAAATGAAGCTTTCTTT. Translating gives CASSSVENEAFF.

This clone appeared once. The CDR3 DNA sequence: TGTGCCAGCAGCTTAGGCCCCGGCTCCTACGAGCAGTACTTC. Protein sequence: CASSLGPGSYEQYF. The chain carries TRBV7-9 and TRBJ2-7; no firm D call. Trimming shortened V by 1 base and J by 0 bases, and 7 bases separated the two germline ends. Germline CDR1 is SEHNR and CDR2 is FQNEAQ (reference sequence). This CDR3 is built from 14 residues.

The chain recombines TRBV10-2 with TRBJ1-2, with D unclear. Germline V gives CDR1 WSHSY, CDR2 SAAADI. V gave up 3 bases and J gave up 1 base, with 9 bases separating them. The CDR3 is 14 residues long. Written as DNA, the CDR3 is TGCGCCAGCAGTGATAGCCCGAGTAACTATGGCTACACCTTC. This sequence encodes CASSDSPSNYGYTF.

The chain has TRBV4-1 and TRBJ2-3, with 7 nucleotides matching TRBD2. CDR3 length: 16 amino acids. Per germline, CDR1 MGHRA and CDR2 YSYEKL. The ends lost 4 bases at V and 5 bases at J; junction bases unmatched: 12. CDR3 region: CASSPTAGWSRDTQYF. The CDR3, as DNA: TGCGCCAGCAGCCCTACAGCGGGATGGTCACGAGATACGCAGTATTTT.

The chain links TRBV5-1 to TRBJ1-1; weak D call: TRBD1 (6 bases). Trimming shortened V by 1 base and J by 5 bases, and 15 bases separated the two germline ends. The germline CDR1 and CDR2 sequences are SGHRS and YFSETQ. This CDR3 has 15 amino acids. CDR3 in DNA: TGCGCCAGCAGCTTGTCTGGGGGGCCGAGGACTGAAGCTTTCTTT. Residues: CASSLSGGPRTEAFF.